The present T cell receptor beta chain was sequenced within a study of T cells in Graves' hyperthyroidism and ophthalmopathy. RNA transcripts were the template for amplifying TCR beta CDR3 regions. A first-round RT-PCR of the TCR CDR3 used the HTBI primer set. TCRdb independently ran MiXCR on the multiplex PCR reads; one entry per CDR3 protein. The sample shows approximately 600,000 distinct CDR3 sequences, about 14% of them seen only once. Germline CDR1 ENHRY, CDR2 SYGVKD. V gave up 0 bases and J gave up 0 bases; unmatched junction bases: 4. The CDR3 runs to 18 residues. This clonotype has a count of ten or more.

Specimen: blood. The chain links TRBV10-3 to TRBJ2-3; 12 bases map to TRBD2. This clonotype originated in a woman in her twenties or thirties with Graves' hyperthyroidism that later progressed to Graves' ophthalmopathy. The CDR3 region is CAISESQTSGSSTDTQYF. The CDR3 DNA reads TGTGCCATCAGTGAGTCCCAGACTAGCGGGAGTAGCACAGATACGCAGTATTTT.